The rows below give T cell receptor beta chains drawn from one sample of a study of blood T cell repertoires in COVID-19. The data were produced by immunoSEQ multiplex PCR, yet TCRdb's version contains in-frame clones alone and is incomplete. The table includes around 200,000 clones, nearly 90% detected once. The sample was peripheral blood. The receptor source for this set is a woman aged 18-29 years who had recovered from COVID-19. CDR3s include the opening cysteine and the closing phenylalanine or tryptophan. The order of the fields is J gene, D gene, V gene, clone size, CDR3 DNA, CDR3 protein. The D gene is left open where the match is weak. Clone size is stated in some rows and not others, as once, few, many or a class when expanded.

J: TRBJ2-3
D: TRBD2
V: TRBV19
size: NA
DNA: TGTGCCAGTAGTGCCGAGGCTAGCGGGGTGGTGACAGATACGCAGTATTTT
CDR3: CASSAEASGVVTDTQYF

J: TRBJ2-3
D: NA
V: TRBV11-2
size: NA
DNA: TGTGCCAGCAGCTTAGACCTACGGGGGGCGCCAGATACGCAGTATTTT
CDR3: CASSLDLRGAPDTQYF

J: TRBJ1-5
D: NA
V: TRBV4-1
size: once
DNA: TGCGCCAGCAGCCTCGAAGACGGGGGGTGGCAGCCCCAGCATTTT
CDR3: CASSLEDGGWQPQHF

J: TRBJ2-1
D: NA
V: TRBV11-2
size: once
DNA: TGTGCCAGCAGCTTAGGACAGAGGGGGTCCAATGAGCAGTTCTTC
CDR3: CASSLGQRGSNEQFF

J: TRBJ2-7
D: NA
V: TRBV7-2
size: NA
DNA: TGTGCCAGCAGCTTTTGGGACTCCTCCTACGAGCAGTACTTC
CDR3: CASSFWDSSYEQYF

J: TRBJ2-2
D: NA
V: TRBV11-2
size: NA
DNA: TGTGCCAGCAGCCGGTCCGGGGAGCTGTTTTTT
CDR3: CASSRSGELFF

J: TRBJ2-7
D: NA
V: TRBV11-2
size: few
DNA: TGTGCCAGCAGCTTAGCGAGCTCCTACGAGCAGTACTTC
CDR3: CASSLASSYEQYF

J: TRBJ1-1
D: TRBD1
V: TRBV6-5
size: NA
DNA: TGTGCCACCAATCCCCAGGGGGATAACACTGAAGCTTTCTTT
CDR3: CATNPQGDNTEAFF

J: TRBJ2-1
D: NA
V: TRBV13
size: NA
DNA: TGTGCCAGCAGACGGTACAATGAGCAGTTCTTC
CDR3: CASRRYNEQFF

J: TRBJ2-5
D: TRBD1
V: TRBV5-1
size: NA
DNA: TGCGCCAGCAGCTTCGCCAGGGGGCAAGAGACCCAGTACTTC
CDR3: CASSFARGQETQYF

J: TRBJ2-2
D: TRBD2
V: TRBV4-1
size: NA
DNA: TGCGCCAGCAGCCAAGTACTAGCGGGAGCGCACGGGGAGCTGTTTTTT
CDR3: CASSQVLAGAHGELFF

J: TRBJ1-1
D: NA
V: TRBV6-6
size: NA
DNA: TGTGCCAGCAGGGGGGGATCGGGGATAAGCACTGAAGCTTTCTTT
CDR3: CASRGGSGISTEAFF

J: TRBJ1-6
D: TRBD1
V: TRBV7-6
size: NA
DNA: TGTGCCAGCAGCTTAGGGGGGTCCCCGTGGGACAGTATCAATTCACCCCTCCACTTT
CDR3: CASSLGGSPWDSINSPLHF

J: TRBJ2-6
D: NA
V: TRBV3-1/TRBV3-2
size: NA
DNA: TGTGCCAGCAGTTTTTCTCGGGTCTCGGGGGCCAACGTCCTGACTTTC
CDR3: CASSFSRVSGANVLTF

J: TRBJ2-1
D: NA
V: TRBV7-2
size: NA
DNA: TGTGCCAGCAGCTTAGATGGCCTAGCCAATGAGCAGTTCTTC
CDR3: CASSLDGLANEQFF

J: TRBJ1-5
D: TRBD1
V: TRBV6-2/TRBV6-3
size: NA
DNA: TGTGCCAGCAGCCCGGAATACAGGGGTAGTCAGCCCCAGCATTTT
CDR3: CASSPEYRGSQPQHF

J: TRBJ2-3
D: TRBD2
V: TRBV7-3
size: NA
DNA: TGTGCCAGCAGCTTCTTAGCGGGTGGAACAGATACGCAGTATTTT
CDR3: CASSFLAGGTDTQYF

J: TRBJ2-2
D: NA
V: TRBV18
size: NA
DNA: TGTGCCAGCTCACCACCGGAGGGGGAGCTGTTTTTT
CDR3: CASSPPEGELFF

J: TRBJ2-7
D: TRBD1
V: TRBV9
size: NA
DNA: TGTGCCAGCAGCGTAGAGGCAGGGGGCTCCTACGAGCAGTACTTC
CDR3: CASSVEAGGSYEQYF

J: TRBJ2-7
D: TRBD1
V: TRBV7-2
size: NA
DNA: TGTGCCAGCAGACCTACTCCCGGGACAGGGAGTTACGAGCAGTACTTC
CDR3: CASRPTPGTGSYEQYF

J: TRBJ2-3
D: TRBD2
V: TRBV4-2
size: once
DNA: TGTGCCAGCAGCCAAGAAACTAGCGGGAGAACAGATACGCAGTATTTT
CDR3: CASSQETSGRTDTQYF

J: TRBJ2-1
D: NA
V: TRBV27
size: NA
DNA: TGTGCCAGCAGTTTTTTGGGGGGGGGCGGATCCTACAATGAGCAGTTCTTC
CDR3: CASSFLGGGGSYNEQFF

J: TRBJ2-5
D: TRBD2
V: TRBV27
size: few
DNA: TGTGCCAGCAGAGTATATACTAGCGCGCAAGAGACCCAGTACTTC
CDR3: CASRVYTSAQETQYF

J: TRBJ2-2
D: TRBD2
V: TRBV29-1
size: NA
DNA: TGCAGCGTCAGCGGGGTTAACACCGGGGAGCTGTTTTTT
CDR3: CSVSGVNTGELFF

J: TRBJ1-1
D: NA
V: TRBV21-1
size: few
DNA: TGTGCCAGCAGCTTTCGGGACAGGGGGACTGAAGCTTTCTTT
CDR3: CASSFRDRGTEAFF

J: TRBJ2-7
D: TRBD2
V: TRBV6-2/TRBV6-3
size: once
DNA: TGTGCCAGCAGCCGAGGACTAGCGGGAATACGCATACCCTACGAGCAGTACTTC
CDR3: CASSRGLAGIRIPYEQYF

J: TRBJ1-1
D: NA
V: TRBV7-3
size: NA
DNA: TGTGCCAGCAGCCTTTCGACAGGCGCGAACACTGAAGCTTTCTTT
CDR3: CASSLSTGANTEAFF

J: TRBJ2-1
D: NA
V: TRBV24-1
size: few
DNA: TGTGCCACCAGTGACCCCGGTTGGGAGCAGTTCTTC
CDR3: CATSDPGWEQFF

J: TRBJ2-2
D: TRBD2
V: TRBV5-1
size: NA
DNA: TGCGCCAGCAGCTTGGGCATAGCGGGAGAGTCCGGGGAGCTGTTTTTT
CDR3: CASSLGIAGESGELFF

J: TRBJ2-7
D: NA
V: TRBV6-1
size: NA
DNA: TGTGCCAGCAGTGAATATGGAGTCTCCTACGAGCAGTACTTC
CDR3: CASSEYGVSYEQYF

J: TRBJ2-1
D: NA
V: TRBV7-9
size: NA
DNA: TGTGCCAGCAGCCACAGGGGGGGAGTTGAGCAGTTCTTC
CDR3: CASSHRGGVEQFF

J: TRBJ1-5
D: TRBD1
V: TRBV6-6
size: NA
DNA: TGTGCCAGCAGGCGCTTTCCGGGACAGGTCATCCAGCCCCAGCATTTT
CDR3: CASRRFPGQVIQPQHF

J: TRBJ2-7
D: NA
V: TRBV19
size: NA
DNA: TGTGCCAGTAGTCTCCAGCGGAGCTACGAGCAGTACTTC
CDR3: CASSLQRSYEQYF

J: TRBJ2-7
D: TRBD1
V: TRBV6-2/TRBV6-3
size: NA
DNA: TGTGCCAGCAGCCCATCGGGACAGGGTAACTACGAGCAGTACTTC
CDR3: CASSPSGQGNYEQYF

J: TRBJ1-1
D: NA
V: TRBV5-6
size: NA
DNA: TGTGCCAGCACCCTAACAGGGTCGCGCACTGAAGCTTTCTTT
CDR3: CASTLTGSRTEAFF

J: TRBJ1-1
D: NA
V: TRBV3-1/TRBV3-2
size: once
DNA: TGTGCCAGCAGCCAAGTAACGACCGGGACTGAAGCTTTCTTT
CDR3: CASSQVTTGTEAFF

J: TRBJ1-3
D: NA
V: TRBV19
size: NA
DNA: TGTGCCAGTAGTATAGACCGCGGGGGGACTGGAAACACCATATATTTT
CDR3: CASSIDRGGTGNTIYF

J: TRBJ2-5
D: NA
V: TRBV7-9
size: NA
DNA: TGTGCCAGCAGTCCCCCGGGGAGCGAAGAGACCCAGTACTTC
CDR3: CASSPPGSEETQYF

J: TRBJ1-2
D: NA
V: TRBV18
size: once
DNA: TGTGCCAGCTCACCATCCCGCGGACTAGAGGGCTACACCTTC
CDR3: CASSPSRGLEGYTF

J: TRBJ2-6
D: NA
V: TRBV6-5
size: NA
DNA: TGTGCCAGCAGTTACTCGAGTGAGGCCAACGTCCTGACTTTC
CDR3: CASSYSSEANVLTF

J: TRBJ2-7
D: TRBD2
V: TRBV6-2/TRBV6-3
size: once
DNA: TGTGCCAGCAGTGCCCAACTAGCGGGGCCATCCTACGAGCAGTACTTC
CDR3: CASSAQLAGPSYEQYF